This entry concerns a single T cell receptor (beta chain). Its matching antigen is unknown. The CDR3 totals 14 residues. CDR1 and CDR2 from the germline V gene are LNHNV and YYDKDF (reference sequence). V was trimmed by 5 bases and J by 8 bases, leaving 13 bases between them. Only in-frame clones appear in the TCRdb table, and some are missing; sequencing was by immunoSEQ multiplex PCR. This table holds 2,000 or so clones, around 41% found once. These data come from a study of T cells in localized non-small cell lung cancer. General study findings and limits: Of the top 100 tumor clones, median around 55 were in adjacent lung, more than 25 among its top 100. Because researchers sequenced only one region of the tumor, heterogeneity is still possible.

The source material was lung tumor tissue, sampled before any cancer treatment. The V gene is TRBV15, the J gene TRBJ1-6; D call uncertain. The TCR was taken from a female donor older than 55 with stage I lung adenocarcinoma. This CDR3 is CATSVGTGDSPLHF. In DNA form, the CDR3 reads TGTGCCACCAGCGTCGGAACCGGAGATTCACCCCTCCACTTT.